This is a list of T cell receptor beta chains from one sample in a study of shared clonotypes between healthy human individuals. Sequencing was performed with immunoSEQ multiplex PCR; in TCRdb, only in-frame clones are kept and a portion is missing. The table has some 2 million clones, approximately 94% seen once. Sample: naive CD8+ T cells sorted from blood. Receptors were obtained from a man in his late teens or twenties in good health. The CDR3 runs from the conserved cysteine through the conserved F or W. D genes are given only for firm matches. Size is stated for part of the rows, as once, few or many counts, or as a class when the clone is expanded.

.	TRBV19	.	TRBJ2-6	CASSIWNSGANVLTF	TGTGCCAGTAGTATCTGGAACTCTGGGGCCAACGTCCTGACTTTC
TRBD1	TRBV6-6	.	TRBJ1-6	CASSYPGTEYNSPLHF	TGTGCCAGCAGTTACCCCGGGACAGAATATAATTCACCCCTCCACTTT
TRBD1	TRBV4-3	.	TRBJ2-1	CASSQRQGTFSYNEQFF	TGCGCCAGCAGCCAGAGACAGGGGACATTCTCCTACAATGAGCAGTTCTTC
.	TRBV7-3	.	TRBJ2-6	CASSSIGAGANVLTF	TGTGCCAGCAGCTCCATCGGGGCTGGGGCCAACGTCCTGACTTTC
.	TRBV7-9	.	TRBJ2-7	CASSPLMDEQYF	TGTGCCAGCAGCCCTTTAATGGACGAGCAGTACTTC
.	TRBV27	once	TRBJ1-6	CASSLKTYNSPLHF	TGTGCCAGCAGTTTAAAAACCTATAATTCACCCCTCCACTTT
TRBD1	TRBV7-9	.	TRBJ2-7	CASSSGQEIEQYF	TGTGCCAGCAGCTCGGGACAGGAAATCGAGCAGTACTTC
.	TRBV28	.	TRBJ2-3	CASSFKRGRDTQYF	TGTGCCAGCAGTTTTAAACGGGGTAGAGATACGCAGTATTTT
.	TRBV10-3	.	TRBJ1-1	CAIRQDSMNTEAFF	TGTGCCATCAGACAGGACAGCATGAACACTGAAGCTTTCTTT
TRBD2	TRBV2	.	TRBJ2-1	CASSVWTSGKNEQFF	TGTGCCAGCAGTGTGTGGACTAGCGGGAAAAATGAGCAGTTCTTC
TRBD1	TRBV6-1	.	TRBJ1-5	CASSEGPRQGGQPQHF	TGTGCCAGCAGTGAAGGGCCCAGGCAGGGGGGACAGCCCCAGCATTTT
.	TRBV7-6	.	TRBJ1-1	CASSLALAGSTEAFF	TGTGCCAGCAGCTTAGCGTTGGCAGGGAGCACTGAAGCTTTCTTT
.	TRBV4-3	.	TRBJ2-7	CASSQRVGEGYEQYF	TGCGCCAGCAGCCAAAGAGTAGGCGAGGGCTACGAGCAGTACTTC
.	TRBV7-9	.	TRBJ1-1	CASRFDQGPEAFF	TGTGCCAGCAGATTCGACCAGGGCCCTGAAGCTTTCTTT
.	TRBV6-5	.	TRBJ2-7	CASSYSPASSYEQYF	TGTGCCAGCAGTTACTCGCCGGCTAGCTCCTACGAGCAGTACTTC
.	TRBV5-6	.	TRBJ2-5	CASSLQTETQYF	TGTGCCAGCAGCTTACAAACAGAGACCCAGTACTTC
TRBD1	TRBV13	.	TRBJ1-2	CASSYGTGQGDGYTF	TGTGCCAGCAGCTACGGCACCGGACAGGGAGATGGCTACACCTTC
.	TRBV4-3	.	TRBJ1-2	CASSQVEGIQGYTF	TGCGCCAGCAGCCAAGTTGAGGGAATTCAGGGCTACACCTTC
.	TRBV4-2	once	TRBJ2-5	CASSQGLEETQYF	TGTGCCAGCAGCCAGGGACTGGAAGAGACCCAGTACTTC
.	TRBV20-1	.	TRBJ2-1	CSARLIDEQFF	TGCAGTGCTAGACTTATCGATGAGCAGTTCTTC
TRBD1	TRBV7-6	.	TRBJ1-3	CASSPDRDGNTIYF	TGTGCCAGCAGCCCGGACAGGGATGGAAACACCATATATTTT
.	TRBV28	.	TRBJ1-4	CASSFFQGSEKLFF	TGTGCCAGCAGTTTTTTCCAGGGGAGTGAAAAACTGTTTTTT
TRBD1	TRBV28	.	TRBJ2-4	CASTTGIDIQYF	TGTGCCAGCACGACAGGGATCGACATTCAGTACTTC
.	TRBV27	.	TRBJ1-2	CASSKTGTLNYGYTF	TGTGCCAGCAGCAAAACCGGGACACTAAACTATGGCTACACCTTC
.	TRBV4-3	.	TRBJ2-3	CASSQVAGHSTDTQYF	TGCGCCAGCAGCCAAGTCGCGGGACATAGCACAGATACGCAGTATTTT
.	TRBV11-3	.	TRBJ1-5	CASSLGGTVLDQPQHF	TGTGCCAGCAGCTTAGGAGGGACTGTCCTCGATCAGCCCCAGCATTTT
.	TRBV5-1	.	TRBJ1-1	CASSLTGLGLAEAFF	TGCGCCAGCAGCTTGACAGGGTTGGGTCTGGCTGAAGCTTTCTTT
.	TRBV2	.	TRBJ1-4	CASLEAGEKLFF	TGTGCCAGCCTGGAAGCGGGGGAAAAACTGTTTTTT
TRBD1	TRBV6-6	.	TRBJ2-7	CASSSWGQYSYEQYF	TGTGCCAGCAGTTCTTGGGGACAGTACTCCTACGAGCAGTACTTC
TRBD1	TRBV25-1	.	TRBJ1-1	CASSELVDRGEGTEAFF	TGTGCCAGCAGTGAATTAGTGGACAGGGGGGAGGGGACTGAAGCTTTCTTT
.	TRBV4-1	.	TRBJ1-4	CASSHGGTQVGEKLFF	TGCGCCAGCAGCCACGGGGGGACACAAGTAGGAGAAAAACTGTTTTTT
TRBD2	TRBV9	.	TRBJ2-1	CASSVTSGMDEQFF	TGTGCCAGCAGCGTGACTAGCGGGATGGATGAGCAGTTCTTC
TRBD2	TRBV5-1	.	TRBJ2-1	CASSLAATSGGDWYEQFF	TGCGCCAGCAGCTTGGCCGCGACTAGCGGGGGGGATTGGTATGAGCAGTTCTTC
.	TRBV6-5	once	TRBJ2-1	CASSYSGNNEQFF	TGTGCCAGCAGTTACTCAGGGAACAATGAGCAGTTCTTC
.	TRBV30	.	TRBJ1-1	CAWGNENMNTEAFF	TGTGCCTGGGGGAACGAAAATATGAACACTGAAGCTTTCTTT
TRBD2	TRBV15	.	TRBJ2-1	CATRAGNTYNEQFF	TGTGCCACCCGAGCGGGGAATACCTACAATGAGCAGTTCTTC
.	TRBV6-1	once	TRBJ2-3	CAGRGITDTQYF	TGTGCCGGAAGGGGTATCACAGATACGCAGTATTTT
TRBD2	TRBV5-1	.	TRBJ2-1	CASSLFPAGSYNEQFF	TGCGCCAGCAGCTTGTTCCCAGCGGGGTCCTACAATGAGCAGTTCTTC
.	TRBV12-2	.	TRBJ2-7	CASRVSTGGSHYEQYF	TGTGCAAGTCGCGTCTCGACAGGGGGATCCCACTACGAGCAGTACTTC
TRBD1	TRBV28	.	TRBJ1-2	CASSLGQGIDYGYTF	TGTGCCAGCAGTTTGGGACAGGGCATCGACTATGGCTACACCTTC
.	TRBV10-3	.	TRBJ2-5	CAITADGEETQYF	TGTGCCATCACTGCGGACGGTGAAGAGACCCAGTACTTC
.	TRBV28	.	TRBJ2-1	CASCSGDSYNERFF	TGTGCCAGCTGCTCCGGGGACTCCTACAATGAGCGGTTCTTC
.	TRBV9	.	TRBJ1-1	CASSDGSYSMNTEAFF	TGTGCCAGCAGTGATGGATCATACTCCATGAACACTGAAGCTTTCTTT
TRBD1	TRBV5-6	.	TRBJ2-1	CASSLSGQGYNEQFF	TGTGCCAGCAGCTTGTCGGGACAGGGATACAATGAGCAGTTCTTC
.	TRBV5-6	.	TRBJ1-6	CASSGYRWGYNSPLHF	TGTGCCAGCAGCGGGTATAGGTGGGGTTATAATTCACCCCTCCACTTT
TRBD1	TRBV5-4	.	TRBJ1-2	CASSRGDSTYGYTF	TGTGCCAGCAGCCGGGGGGACAGTACCTATGGCTACACCTTC
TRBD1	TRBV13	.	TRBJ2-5	CASSPRTGSQETQYF	TGTGCCAGCAGCCCCCGGACAGGGTCGCAAGAGACCCAGTACTTC
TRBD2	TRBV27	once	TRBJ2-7	CASSLRGGRENEQYF	TGTGCCAGCAGTCTAAGGGGCGGGAGGGAGAACGAGCAGTACTTC
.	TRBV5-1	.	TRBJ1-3	CASSAAIQGFSGNTIYF	TGCGCCAGCAGCGCGGCGATACAGGGCTTCTCTGGAAACACCATATATTTT
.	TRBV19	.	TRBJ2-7	CASSTTGNYEQYF	TGTGCCAGTAGTACCACAGGGAACTACGAGCAGTACTTC
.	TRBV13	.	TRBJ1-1	CASLRKGVTEAFF	TGTGCCAGCCTACGGAAAGGGGTCACTGAAGCTTTCTTT
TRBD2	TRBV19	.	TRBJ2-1	CASSLTGTSGNEQFF	TGTGCCAGTAGCCTAACCGGGACTAGCGGCAATGAGCAGTTCTTC
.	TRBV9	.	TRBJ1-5	CASSVMGDSNQPQHF	TGTGCCAGCAGCGTAATGGGGGATAGCAATCAGCCCCAGCATTTT
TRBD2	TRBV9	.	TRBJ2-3	CASSVGGVAGGPGNTQYF	TGTGCCAGCAGCGTAGGTGGGGTAGCGGGAGGGCCGGGGAATACGCAGTATTTT
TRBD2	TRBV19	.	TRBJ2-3	CASSLGTSGTDTQYF	TGTGCCAGTAGTCTCGGGACTAGCGGCACAGATACGCAGTATTTT
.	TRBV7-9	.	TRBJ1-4	CASSPRGRPNEKLFF	TGTGCCAGCAGCCCTCGGGGACGGCCTAATGAAAAACTGTTTTTT
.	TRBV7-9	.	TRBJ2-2	CASSPSAGELFF	TGTGCCAGCAGCCCAAGTGCCGGGGAGCTGTTTTTT
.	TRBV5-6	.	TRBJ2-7	CASSDRDTYYEQYF	TGTGCCAGCAGCGACCGGGACACTTACTACGAGCAGTACTTC
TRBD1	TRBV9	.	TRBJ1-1	CASSVTGGNSPEAFF	TGTGCCAGCAGCGTGACAGGGGGAAATTCCCCTGAAGCTTTCTTT
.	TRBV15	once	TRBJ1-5	CATSIRRQGGQPQHF	TGTGCCACCAGCATTAGGCGGCAGGGCGGTCAGCCCCAGCATTTT